These 30 T cell receptor beta chains originate from one sample sequenced in a study of glioma-infiltrating T cells after dendritic cell vaccination. Method: immunoSEQ multiplex PCR; TCRdb's copy keeps in-frame clones and lacks some. Of approximately 64,000 clones in the sample, roughly four fifths were seen once. The material sequenced was blood, taken before dendritic cell vaccination. The receptor set was obtained from a human donor with glioblastoma.

This chain links TRBV5-6 with TRBJ2-1; 12 bases align to TRBD2. V was clipped by 4 bases and J by 6 bases; unmatched bases: 14. In germline, CDR1 is SGHDT, CDR2 YYEEEE. The CDR3 contains 18 residues. CDR3 in DNA: TGTGCCAGCAGCCCGGATCTAGCGGGGGGGTTCTCCGCCAATGAGCAGTTCTTC. Its translation is CASSPDLAGGFSANEQFF.

The gene calls are TRBV28 and TRBJ2-5; TRBD1 might be the D (5 bases). The assigned J gene may be wrong: the sequence end matches TRBJ2-7 better. This CDR3 has 15 amino acids. Germline V CDR1 and CDR2: MDHEN, SYDVKM. CDR3 in DNA: TGTGCCAGCAGTCCCCTAGACAGTTCCTACTACGAGCAGTACTTC. It encodes CASSPLDSSYYEQYF.

Details on this clone: The sample contains more than one DNA sequence encoding this CDR3. V gene TRBV19 combines with J gene TRBJ1-6; D is undetermined. Germline values: CDR1 LNHDA, CDR2 SQIVND (reference sequence). This CDR3 has 14 residues. Deletions cut 4 bases from V and 6 bases from J, with 10 bases between. The CDR3 nucleotides are TGTGCCAGTAGTACAAGACAAGGTAATTCACCCCTCCACTTT. It specifies CASSTRQGNSPLHF.

Here the CDR3 reads CASSGLAGQSSYEQYF. The CDR3 nucleotides are TGTGCCAGCAGTGGACTAGCGGGCCAAAGCTCCTACGAGCAGTACTTC. The chain employs TRBV6-1 and TRBJ2-7, with 10 bases identical to TRBD2. Germline V gene data show CDR1 as MNHNS and CDR2 as SASEGT. The CDR3 totals 16 residues. Trimming removed 4 bases from V and 0 bases from J; junction bases left unmatched: 6.

The rearrangement joins TRBV19 to TRBJ1-6; no reliable D call. Germline CDR1 is LNHDA and CDR2 is SQIVND (reference sequence). The CDR3 consists of 14 residues. V was clipped by 3 bases and J by 7 bases, with 10 bases between them. The CDR3 reads CASSMLGGNSPLHF. The DNA for the CDR3 is TGTGCCAGTAGTATGCTTGGAGGCAATTCACCCCTCCACTTT.

The J gene is TRBJ2-7, the V gene TRBV7-9; D might be TRBD2 (6 bases). Germline assignment: CDR1 SEHNR and CDR2 FQNEAQ (reference sequence). The CDR3 is 15 residues long. With 8 bases removed from V and 4 bases from J, the gap between germline ends came to 21 bases. In nucleotides, the CDR3 is TGTGCCAGCGGTTCGTCGGGAGACAACCGATACGAGCAGTACTTC. Amino acid sequence: CASGSSGDNRYEQYF.

The gene calls are TRBV10-3 and TRBJ2-3; no clear D. The CDR3 is made up of 16 amino acids. V dropped 2 bases and J dropped 7 bases, with 19 bases sitting between them. Germline lookup yields CDR1 ENHRY and CDR2 SYGVKD. The CDR3 DNA follows: TGTGCCATCAGTGAGACTCTTGGTGAGTCCCAAAATACGCAGTATTTT. It translates to CAISETLGESQNTQYF.

The rearrangement joins TRBV15 to TRBJ2-1; maybe TRBD1 (6 bases). The CDR3 runs to 15 residues. V shed 4 bases and J shed 0 bases, with 10 bases lying between them. Germline lookup yields CDR1 LNHNV and CDR2 YYDKDF (reference sequence). The CDR3 sequence: CATSIDRSSYNEQFF. The DNA for the CDR3 is TGTGCCACCAGCATCGACAGGAGCTCCTACAATGAGCAGTTCTTC.

The rearrangement links TRBV30 to TRBJ1-1; TRBD1 matches at 7 bases. The CDR3 has 11 amino acids. Germline CDR1 and CDR2: GTSNPN and SVGIG (reference sequence). V shed 3 bases and J 12 bases; nucleotides not matched to a gene: 7. The chain's CDR3 is CAWRVGGVTFF. In DNA, the CDR3 is TGTGCCTGGAGGGTAGGGGGCGTAACTTTCTTT. The complete variable domain, with remaining parts taken from reference TRBV30 and TRBJ1-1, reads SQTIHQWPATLVQPVGSPLSLECTVEGTSNPNLYWYRQAAGRGLQLLFYSVGIGQISSEVPQNLSASRPQDRQFILSSKKLLLSDSGFYLCAWRVGGVTFFGQGTRLTVV.

This rearrangement joins TRBV5-1 to TRBJ1-3; no reliable D call. This CDR3 contains 15 residues. V was trimmed by 4 bases and J by 0 bases, leaving 11 bases between them. Germline CDR1 reads SGHRS; CDR2 reads YFSETQ. CDR3 sequence: CASSVTSDSGNTIYF. The CDR3 DNA sequence: TGCGCCAGCAGCGTTACAAGCGACTCTGGAAACACCATATATTTT.

The V gene is TRBV4-1, the J gene TRBJ2-5; unclear D gene. The CDR3 loop spans 13 amino acids. The germline V gene has CDR1 MGHRA and CDR2 YSYEKL. Trimming stripped 4 bases from V and 5 bases from J, with 11 bases between. The CDR3 here is CASSRLPLETQYF. CDR3 DNA sequence: TGCGCCAGCAGCCGTCTACCGTTGGAGACCCAGTACTTC.

CDR3 sequence: CASSPPGVGTEAFF. In DNA form, the CDR3 reads TGTGCCAGCTCACCACCAGGAGTGGGCACTGAAGCTTTCTTT. This chain links TRBV18 with TRBJ1-1; no firm D call. The CDR3 contains 14 residues. V dropped 0 bases and J dropped 4 bases, with 9 bases sitting between them. Germline CDR1 and CDR2: KGHSH and LQKENI.

This chain links TRBV5-5 with TRBJ1-2; D unclear. Trimming pared 0 bases from V and 7 bases from J, leaving 10 bases between. The V gene's germline CDR1 is SGHKS and CDR2 YYEKEE (reference sequence). CDR3 length: 13 amino acids. The chain's CDR3 is CASSLERVGGYTF. The CDR3 DNA reads as TGTGCCAGCAGCTTGGAGAGGGTAGGTGGCTACACCTTC.

Here the CDR3 reads CASWETNTGELFF. The CDR3 DNA sequence: TGTGCCAGCTGGGAGACGAACACCGGGGAGCTGTTTTTT. The chain employs TRBV28 and TRBJ2-2, with TRBD2 as a possible D gene (5 bases). The CDR3 consists of 13 residues. With 8 bases removed from V and 0 bases from J, the gap between germline ends came to 7 bases. The V gene's germline CDR1 is MDHEN and CDR2 SYDVKM.

This clone was detected only a few times. This chain uses TRBV10-2 with TRBJ2-7; D unclear. The germline V gene encodes CDR1 WSHSY and CDR2 SAAADI. The CDR3 length is 13 residues. The V and J ends lost 8 bases and 3 bases respectively, with 14 bases between them. CDR3 in DNA: TGCGCCAGCCGATCAGGCTCGGTCTACGAGCAGTACTTC. This gives the protein CASRSGSVYEQYF.

The DNA for the CDR3 is TGTGCCAGCAGGCCAGGGTCTAATTCACCCCTCCACTTT. It is translated as CASRPGSNSPLHF. The chain has TRBV28 and TRBJ1-6; D may be TRBD1 (5 bases). Looked up from germline, CDR1 is MDHEN and CDR2 is SYDVKM. V lost 6 bases, J lost 6 bases, and 9 bases lay in between. This CDR3 has 13 amino acids.

The chain carries TRBV6-1 and TRBJ1-2, with D possibly TRBD1 on 6 matching bases. Germline V lookup: CDR1 MNHNS, CDR2 SASEGT. The CDR3 contains 15 residues. V lost 2 bases and J 8 bases, leaving 18 bases between the germline ends. CDR3 region: CASSEIWGRPEGYTF. In DNA form, the CDR3 reads TGTGCCAGCAGTGAAATATGGGGGCGGCCTGAGGGCTACACCTTC.

The chain is built from TRBV5-4 and TRBJ2-1, with 12 bases lining up with TRBD2. This CDR3 spans 16 amino acids. Germline V gene lookup returns CDR1 SGHNT and CDR2 YYREEE (reference sequence). J lost 8 bases, V lost 4 bases, and 10 bases had no gene match. CDR3 loop: CASSAASGGAEDEQFF. CDR3 DNA sequence: TGTGCCAGCAGCGCGGCTAGCGGGGGGGCCGAGGATGAGCAGTTCTTC.

This chain uses TRBV11-3 with TRBJ2-7; 9 nucleotides line up with TRBD1. Trimming removed 5 bases from V and 2 bases from J; junction bases left unmatched: 4. The germline V gene encodes CDR1 SGHNT and CDR2 YENEEA. The CDR3 runs to 14 residues. The CDR3 sequence: CASSANRGPYEQYF. The DNA of the CDR3 is TGTGCCAGCAGCGCCAACAGGGGGCCCTACGAGCAGTACTTC.

This chain links TRBV19 with TRBJ1-1, with 7 bases that match TRBD1. Germline CDR1 reads LNHDA; CDR2 reads SQIVND (reference sequence). The CDR3 spans 15 residues. The V and J ends lost 1 base and 0 bases, in that order; junction bases with no gene match: 2. The CDR3 nucleotides are TGTGCCAGTAGTATAGCGGGACAGTTGAACACTGAAGCTTTCTTT. This sequence encodes CASSIAGQLNTEAFF.

This chain links TRBV9 with TRBJ1-4; perhaps TRBD1 as D (6 bases). The CDR3 runs 14 residues. With 3 bases removed from V and 8 bases from J, the gap between germline ends came to 14 bases. Germline V gene lookup returns CDR1 SGDLS and CDR2 YYNGEE. In nucleotides, the CDR3 is TGTGCCAGCAGCGCCACAGGGTTGAACGAAAAACTGTTTTTT. Protein: CASSATGLNEKLFF.

The CDR3 DNA reads as TGTGCCAGCAGCTTAGGTCTCAGCTCCTACGAGCAGTACTTC. It codes for CASSLGLSSYEQYF. The chain links TRBV11-2 to TRBJ2-7; D unresolved. The V gene lost 1 base and the J gene lost 0 bases, with 7 bases spanning the gap. From germline, CDR1 is SGHAT and CDR2 FQNNGV. The CDR3 length is 14 residues. The full variable domain, rest sourced from reference TRBV11-2 and TRBJ2-7, is EAGVAQSPRYKIIEKRQSVAFWCNPISGHATLYWYQQILGQGPKLLIQFQNNGVVDDSQLPKDRFSAERLKGVDSTLKIQPAKLEDSAVYLCASSLGLSSYEQYFGPGTRLTVT.

The CDR3 coding sequence is TGTGCCACCAGCGGGAGGGGGACAGGGGGCACGAATGAGCAGTTCTTC. Amino acids: CATSGRGTGGTNEQFF. The J gene is TRBJ2-1, the V gene TRBV15, with TRBD1 matching 12 bases. The CDR3 contains 16 residues. The V and J ends lost 5 bases and 7 bases, in that order; junction bases with no gene match: 9. CDR1 is LNHNV and CDR2 is YYDKDF in the germline V gene (reference sequence).

Comments on this clone: Other nucleotide sequences from this sample produce the same CDR3. The chain is built from TRBV19 and TRBJ1-1, with D maybe TRBD1 (5 bases). Trimming shortened V by 5 bases and J by 0 bases, and 7 bases separated the two germline ends. This CDR3 spans 13 amino acids. The germline V gene has CDR1 LNHDA and CDR2 SQIVND (reference sequence). The CDR3 region is CASSQTVNTEAFF. CDR3 DNA: TGTGCCAGTAGTCAGACAGTGAACACTGAAGCTTTCTTT.

The chain employs TRBV7-9 and TRBJ1-5, with 7 bases fitting TRBD1. This CDR3 contains 15 residues. V was pared by 1 base and J by 2 bases, with 2 bases of the junction left unmatched. Germline V gene data show CDR1 as SEHNR and CDR2 as FQNEAQ (reference sequence). CDR3 in DNA: TGTGCCAGCAGCTTAGAAGGGGGCGGCAATCAGCCCCAGCATTTT. Protein sequence: CASSLEGGGNQPQHF. The full variable domain, in which reference TRBV7-9 and TRBJ1-5 provide the parts outside the CDR3, is DTGVSQNPRHKITKRGQNVTFRCDPISEHNRLYWYRQTLGQGPEFLTYFQNEAQLEKSRLLSDRFSAERPKGSFSTLEIQRTEQGDSAMYLCASSLEGGGNQPQHFGDGTRLSIL.

The gene calls are TRBV7-9 and TRBJ2-5, with TRBD2 identical over 15 bases. Germline V gene data show CDR1 as SEHNR and CDR2 as FQNEAQ (reference sequence). Unmatched junction bases numbered 3, after V lost 5 bases and J lost 5 bases. This CDR3 comprises 15 residues. The CDR3 loop reads CASSGTSGGLETQYF. CDR3 DNA sequence: TGTGCCAGCAGCGGGACTAGCGGGGGGCTGGAGACCCAGTACTTC.

This sequence joins TRBV28 and TRBJ1-5; TRBD1 is a possible D gene (6 bases). Germline V CDR1 and CDR2: MDHEN, SYDVKM. The CDR3 sequence is 15 residues long. V gave up 7 bases and J gave up 4 bases, with 17 bases separating them. The CDR3 sequence: CASTGGWGRNQPQHF. The CDR3, as DNA: TGTGCCAGCACGGGGGGCTGGGGGCGGAATCAGCCCCAGCATTTT. Full variable domain (outside the CDR3, taken from reference TRBV28 and TRBJ1-5): DVKVTQSSRYLVKRTGEKVFLECVQDMDHENMFWYRQDPGLGLRLIYFSYDVKMKEKGDIPEGYSVSREKKERFSLILESASTNQTSMYLCASTGGWGRNQPQHFGDGTRLSIL.

The chain couples TRBV19 to TRBJ2-3, with no clear D. This CDR3 comprises 15 residues. CDR1 and CDR2 from the germline V gene are LNHDA and SQIVND (reference sequence). Trimming took off 2 bases at V and 4 bases at J, with 13 bases between the two ends. The CDR3 DNA reads TGTGCCAGTAGTATAACGCGAGTTGTCGCAGATACGCAGTATTTT. This translates into CASSITRVVADTQYF.

The chain uses TRBV5-1 and TRBJ1-2, with D possibly matching TRBD1 (5 bases). From germline, CDR1 is SGHRS and CDR2 YFSETQ. The V end lost 3 bases, the J end lost 4 bases, and 7 bases lay between the germline ends. The CDR3 length is 12 residues. The CDR3 coding sequence is TGCGCCAGCAGCTCGGACACCTATGGCTACACCTTC. This codes for CASSSDTYGYTF. Based on the CDR3 plus reference TRBV5-1 and TRBJ1-2, the full variable domain is KAGVTQTPRYLIKTRGQQVTLSCSPISGHRSVSWYQQTPGQGLQFLFEYFSETQRNKGNFPGRFSGRQFSNSRSEMNVSTLELGDSALYLCASSSDTYGYTFGSGTRLTVV.

The chain combines TRBV29-1 with TRBJ2-3; maybe TRBD2 (5 bases). Germline V gene data show CDR1 as SQVTM and CDR2 as ANQGSEA. With 3 bases removed from V and 3 bases from J, the gap between germline ends came to 10 bases. The CDR3 consists of 13 residues. The CDR3 protein is CSVEFGGTDTQYF. As DNA, the CDR3 is TGCAGCGTTGAGTTCGGCGGGACAGATACGCAGTATTTT.